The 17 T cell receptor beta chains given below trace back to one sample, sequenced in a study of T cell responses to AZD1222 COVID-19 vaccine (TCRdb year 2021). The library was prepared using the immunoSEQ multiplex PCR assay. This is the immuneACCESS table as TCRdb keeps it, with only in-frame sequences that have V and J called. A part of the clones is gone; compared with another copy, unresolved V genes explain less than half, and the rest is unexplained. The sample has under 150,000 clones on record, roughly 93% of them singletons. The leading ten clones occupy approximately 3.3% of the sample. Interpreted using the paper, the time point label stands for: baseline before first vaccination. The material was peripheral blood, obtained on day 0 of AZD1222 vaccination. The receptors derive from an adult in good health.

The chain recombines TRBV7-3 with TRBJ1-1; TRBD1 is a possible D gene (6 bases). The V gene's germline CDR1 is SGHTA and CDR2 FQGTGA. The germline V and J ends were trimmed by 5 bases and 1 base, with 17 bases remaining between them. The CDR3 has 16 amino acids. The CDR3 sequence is CASSPSRTVRNTEAFF. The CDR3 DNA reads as TGTGCCAGCAGCCCCTCGCGGACAGTCCGGAACACTGAAGCTTTCTTT.

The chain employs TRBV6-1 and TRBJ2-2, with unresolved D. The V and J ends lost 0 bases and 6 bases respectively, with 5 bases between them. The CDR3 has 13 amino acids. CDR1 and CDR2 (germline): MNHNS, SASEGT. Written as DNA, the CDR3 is TGTGCCAGCAGTGAAGCGCTCTCCGGGGAGCTGTTTTTT. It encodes CASSEALSGELFF.

This CDR3 is CASSSDSLSYNEQFF. The CDR3 DNA sequence: TGTGCCAGCAGCTCCGACAGCCTCTCCTACAATGAGCAGTTCTTC. This sequence joins TRBV11-2 and TRBJ2-1; D might be TRBD1 (5 bases). Per the germline V gene, CDR1 is SGHAT and CDR2 is FQNNGV. V gave up 4 bases and J gave up 0 bases, with 10 bases separating them. The CDR3 is 15 amino acids.

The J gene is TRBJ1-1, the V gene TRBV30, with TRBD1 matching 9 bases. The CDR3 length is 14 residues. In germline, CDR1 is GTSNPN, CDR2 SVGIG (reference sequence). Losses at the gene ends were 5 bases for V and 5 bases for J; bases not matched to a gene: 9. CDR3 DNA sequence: TGTGCCTGGGGATCCGGGACAGGGAGAACTGAAGCTTTCTTT. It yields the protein CAWGSGTGRTEAFF.

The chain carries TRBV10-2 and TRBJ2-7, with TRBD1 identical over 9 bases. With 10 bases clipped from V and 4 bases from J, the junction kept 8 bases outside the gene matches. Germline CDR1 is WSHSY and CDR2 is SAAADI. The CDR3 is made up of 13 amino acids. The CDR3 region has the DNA TGCGCCACCGGGACAGGGAGCTTTTACGAGCAGTACTTC. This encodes CATGTGSFYEQYF.

The DNA for the CDR3 is TGTGCCAGCAGCTTAGCTGGGGCCAACGTCCTGACTTTC. Its protein is CASSLAGANVLTF. V gene TRBV7-8 combines with J gene TRBJ2-6; unclear D gene. Germline assignment: CDR1 SGHVS and CDR2 FQNEAQ. This CDR3 comprises 13 residues. The V gene lost 0 bases and the J gene lost 3 bases, with 0 bases spanning the gap. Based on the CDR3 plus reference TRBV7-8 and TRBJ2-6, the full variable domain is GAGVSQSPRYKVAKRGQDVALRCDPISGHVSLFWYQQALGQGPEFLTYFQNEAQLDKSGLPSDRFFAERPEGSVSTLKIQRTQQEDSAVYLCASSLAGANVLTFGAGSRLTVL.

The CDR3 protein is CAWRLARNTEAFF. In DNA, the CDR3 is TGTGCCTGGAGGTTAGCCAGAAACACTGAAGCTTTCTTT. This rearrangement joins TRBV30 to TRBJ1-1, with D unresolved. The CDR3 has 13 amino acids. V dropped 3 bases and J dropped 2 bases, with 10 bases sitting between them. The germline gives CDR1 GTSNPN, CDR2 SVGIG (reference sequence).

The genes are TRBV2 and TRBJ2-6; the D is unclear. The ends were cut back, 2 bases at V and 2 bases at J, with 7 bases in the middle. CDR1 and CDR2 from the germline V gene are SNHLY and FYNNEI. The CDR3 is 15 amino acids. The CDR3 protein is CASSEQLPGANVLTF. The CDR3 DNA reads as TGTGCCAGCAGTGAACAGCTACCTGGGGCCAACGTCCTGACTTTC.

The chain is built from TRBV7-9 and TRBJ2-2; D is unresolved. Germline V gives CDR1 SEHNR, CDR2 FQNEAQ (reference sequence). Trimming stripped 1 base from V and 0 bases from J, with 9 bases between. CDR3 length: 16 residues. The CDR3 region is CASSLEVYTNTGELFF. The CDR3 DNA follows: TGTGCCAGCAGCTTAGAAGTCTATACGAACACCGGGGAGCTGTTTTTT.

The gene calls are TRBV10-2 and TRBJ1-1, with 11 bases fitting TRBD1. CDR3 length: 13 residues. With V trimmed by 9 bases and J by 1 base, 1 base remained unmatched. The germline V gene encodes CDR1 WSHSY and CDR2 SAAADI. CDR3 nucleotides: TGCGCCAGTGGGACAGGGGGGAACACTGAAGCTTTCTTT. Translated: CASGTGGNTEAFF.

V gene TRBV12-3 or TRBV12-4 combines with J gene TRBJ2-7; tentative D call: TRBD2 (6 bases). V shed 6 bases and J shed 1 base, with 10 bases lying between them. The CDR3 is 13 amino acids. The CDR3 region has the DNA TGTGCCAGCAGACGGGGACTGTCCTACGAGCAGTACTTC. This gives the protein CASRRGLSYEQYF.

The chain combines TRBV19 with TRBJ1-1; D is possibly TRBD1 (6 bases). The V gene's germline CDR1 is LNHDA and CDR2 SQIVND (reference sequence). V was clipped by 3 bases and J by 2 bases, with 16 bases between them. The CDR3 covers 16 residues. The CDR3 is CASSITLGDINTEAFF. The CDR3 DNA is TGTGCCAGTAGTATCACCCTAGGGGACATCAACACTGAAGCTTTCTTT.

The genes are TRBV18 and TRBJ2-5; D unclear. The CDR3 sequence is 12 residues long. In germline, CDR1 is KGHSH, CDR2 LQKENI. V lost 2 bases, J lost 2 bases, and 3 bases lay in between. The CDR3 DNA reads TGTGCCAGCTCACCAATTCAAGAGACCCAGTACTTC. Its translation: CASSPIQETQYF. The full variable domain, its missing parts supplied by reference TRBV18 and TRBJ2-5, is NAGVMQNPRHLVRRRGQEARLRCSPMKGHSHVYWYRQLPEEGLKFMVYLQKENIIDESGMPKERFSAEFPKEGPSILRIQQVVRGDSAAYFCASSPIQETQYFGPGTRLLVL.

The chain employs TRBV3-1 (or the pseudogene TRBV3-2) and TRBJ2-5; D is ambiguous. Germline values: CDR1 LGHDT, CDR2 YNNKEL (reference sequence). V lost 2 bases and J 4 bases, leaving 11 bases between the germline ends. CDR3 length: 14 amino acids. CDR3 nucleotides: TGTGCCAGCAGCCAATTGGGGAATGTAGAGACCCAGTACTTC. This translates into CASSQLGNVETQYF.

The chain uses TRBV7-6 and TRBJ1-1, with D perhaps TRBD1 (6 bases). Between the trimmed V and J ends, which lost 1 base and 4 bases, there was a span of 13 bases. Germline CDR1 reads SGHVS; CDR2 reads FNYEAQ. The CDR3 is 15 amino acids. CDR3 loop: CASSLEPGEATEAFF. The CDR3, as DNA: TGTGCCAGCAGCTTAGAGCCAGGGGAAGCCACTGAAGCTTTCTTT.

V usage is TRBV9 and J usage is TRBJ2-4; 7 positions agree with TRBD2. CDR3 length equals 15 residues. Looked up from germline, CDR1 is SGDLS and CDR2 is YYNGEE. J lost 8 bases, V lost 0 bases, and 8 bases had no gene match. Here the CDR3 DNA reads TGTGCCAGCAGCGTAGAGGGAGAGGCGGGGGACATTCAGTACTTC. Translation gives CASSVEGEAGDIQYF. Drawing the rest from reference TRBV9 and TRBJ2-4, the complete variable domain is DSGVTQTPKHLITATGQRVTLRCSPRSGDLSVYWYQQSLDQGLQFLIQYYNGEERAKGNILERFSAQQFPDLHSELNLSSLELGDSALYFCASSVEGEAGDIQYFGAGTRLSVL.

CDR3 in amino acids: CASSGSTGYDFGYTF. CDR3 in DNA: TGTGCCAGCAGTGGATCGACAGGGTACGATTTTGGCTACACCTTC. V usage is TRBV25-1 and J usage is TRBJ1-2; 7 nucleotides agree with TRBD1. With 4 bases clipped from V and 7 bases from J, the junction kept 12 bases outside the gene matches. The germline V gene encodes CDR1 MGHDK and CDR2 SYGVNS. CDR3 length: 15 amino acids.